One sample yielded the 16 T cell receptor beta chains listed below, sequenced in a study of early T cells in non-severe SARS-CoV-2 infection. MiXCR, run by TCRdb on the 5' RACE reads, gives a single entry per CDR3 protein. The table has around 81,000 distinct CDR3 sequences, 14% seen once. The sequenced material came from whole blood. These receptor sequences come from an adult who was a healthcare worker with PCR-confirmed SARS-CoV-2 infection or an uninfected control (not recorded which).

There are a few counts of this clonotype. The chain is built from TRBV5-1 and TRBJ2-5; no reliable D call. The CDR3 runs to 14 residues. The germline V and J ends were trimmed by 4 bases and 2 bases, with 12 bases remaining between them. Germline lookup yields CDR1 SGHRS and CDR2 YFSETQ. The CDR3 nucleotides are TGCGCCAGCAGCCCAACGGGCCGGCAAGAGACCCAGTACTTC. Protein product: CASSPTGRQETQYF. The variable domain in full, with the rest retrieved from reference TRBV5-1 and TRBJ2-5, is KAGVTQTPRYLIKTRGQQVTLSCSPISGHRSVSWYQQTPGQGLQFLFEYFSETQRNKGNFPGRFSGRQFSNSRSEMNVSTLELGDSALYLCASSPTGRQETQYFGPGTRLLVL.

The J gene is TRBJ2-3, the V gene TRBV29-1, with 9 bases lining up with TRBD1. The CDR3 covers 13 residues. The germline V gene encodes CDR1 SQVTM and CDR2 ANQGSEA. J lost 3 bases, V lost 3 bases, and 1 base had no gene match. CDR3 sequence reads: CSVETGGTDTQYF. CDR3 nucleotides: TGCAGCGTTGAGACAGGGGGAACAGATACGCAGTATTTT.

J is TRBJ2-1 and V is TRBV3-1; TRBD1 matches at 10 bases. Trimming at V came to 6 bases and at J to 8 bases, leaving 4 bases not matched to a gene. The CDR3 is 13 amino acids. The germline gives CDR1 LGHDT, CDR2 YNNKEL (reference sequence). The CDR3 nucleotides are TGTGCCAGCAGAGCCGGGACAGGGGATGAGCAGTTCTTC. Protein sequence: CASRAGTGDEQFF.

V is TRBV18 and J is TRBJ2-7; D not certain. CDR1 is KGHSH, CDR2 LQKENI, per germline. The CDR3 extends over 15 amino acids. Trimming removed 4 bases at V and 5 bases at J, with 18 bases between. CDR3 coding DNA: TGTGCCAGCTCACTAAATAACAGAATGGTCCACGAGCAGTACTTC. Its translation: CASSLNNRMVHEQYF.

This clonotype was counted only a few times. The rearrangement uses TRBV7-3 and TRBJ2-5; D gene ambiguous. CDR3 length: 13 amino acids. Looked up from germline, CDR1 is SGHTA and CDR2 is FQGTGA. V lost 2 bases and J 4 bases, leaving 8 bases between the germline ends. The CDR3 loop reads CASSLEDGETQYF. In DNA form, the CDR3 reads TGTGCCAGCAGCTTAGAGGACGGAGAGACCCAGTACTTC.

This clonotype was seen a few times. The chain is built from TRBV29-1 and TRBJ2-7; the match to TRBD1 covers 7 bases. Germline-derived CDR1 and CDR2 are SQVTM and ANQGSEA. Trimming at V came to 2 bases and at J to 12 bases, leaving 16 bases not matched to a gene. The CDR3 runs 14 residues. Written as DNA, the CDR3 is TGCAGCGTTGAATGGAGAGGGACAGCGGTAATGAGGTACTTC. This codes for CSVEWRGTAVMRYF.

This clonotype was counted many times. The CDR3 loop reads CASKGGTGIYNSPLHF. As DNA, the CDR3 is TGTGCCAGCAAAGGCGGGACAGGCATCTATAATTCACCCCTCCACTTT. The chain has TRBV7-9 and TRBJ1-6; TRBD1 aligns across 8 bases. The CDR3 has 16 amino acids. CDR1 is SEHNR and CDR2 is FQNEAQ in the germline V gene (reference sequence). Trimming took 7 bases from V and 3 from J; bases not matched to a gene: 8.

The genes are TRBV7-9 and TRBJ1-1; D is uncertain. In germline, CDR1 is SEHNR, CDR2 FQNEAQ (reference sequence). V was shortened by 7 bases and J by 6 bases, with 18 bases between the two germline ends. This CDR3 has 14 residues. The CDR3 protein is CASTNDQIQAEAFF. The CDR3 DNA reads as TGTGCCAGCACCAACGACCAGATTCAGGCTGAAGCTTTCTTT.

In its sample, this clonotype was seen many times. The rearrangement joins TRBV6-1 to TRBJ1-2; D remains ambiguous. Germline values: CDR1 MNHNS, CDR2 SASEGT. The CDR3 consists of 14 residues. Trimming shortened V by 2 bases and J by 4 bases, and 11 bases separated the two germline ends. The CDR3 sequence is CASSEYGLTYGYTF. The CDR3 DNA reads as TGTGCCAGCAGTGAATACGGCCTTACCTATGGCTACACCTTC.

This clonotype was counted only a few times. CDR3 nucleotides: TGTGCCAGCAGCTTAACCCGTGGGGCAGAGACCCAGTACTTC. This translates into CASSLTRGAETQYF. The chain carries TRBV11-2 and TRBJ2-5; possibly TRBD1 for D (5 bases). The CDR3 loop spans 14 amino acids. Deletions cut 2 bases from V and 4 bases from J, with 11 bases between. Germline CDR1 SGHAT, CDR2 FQNNGV.

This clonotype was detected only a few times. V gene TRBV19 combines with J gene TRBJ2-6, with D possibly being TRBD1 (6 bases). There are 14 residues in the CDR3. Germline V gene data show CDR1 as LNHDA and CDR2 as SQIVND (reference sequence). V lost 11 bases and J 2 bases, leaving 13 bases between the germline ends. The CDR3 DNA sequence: TGTGCCGCAAGGGCAGGGGCTGGGGCCAACGTCCTGACTTTC. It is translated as CAARAGAGANVLTF.

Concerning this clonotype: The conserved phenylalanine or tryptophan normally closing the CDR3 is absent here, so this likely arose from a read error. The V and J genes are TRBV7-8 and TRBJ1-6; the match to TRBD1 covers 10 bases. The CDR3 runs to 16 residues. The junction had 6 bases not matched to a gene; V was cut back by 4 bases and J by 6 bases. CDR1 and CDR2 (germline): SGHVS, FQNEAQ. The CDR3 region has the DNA TGTGCCAGCAGCTCACGGGACAGGGGCTCTAATTCACCCCTCCACCTT. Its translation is CASSSRDRGSNSPLHL.

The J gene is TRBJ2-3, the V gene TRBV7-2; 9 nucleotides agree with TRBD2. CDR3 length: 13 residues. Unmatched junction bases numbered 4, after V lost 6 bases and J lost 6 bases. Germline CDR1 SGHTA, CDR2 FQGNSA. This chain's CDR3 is CASSSTSGDTQYF. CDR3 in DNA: TGTGCCAGCAGTTCAACTAGCGGGGATACGCAGTATTTT.

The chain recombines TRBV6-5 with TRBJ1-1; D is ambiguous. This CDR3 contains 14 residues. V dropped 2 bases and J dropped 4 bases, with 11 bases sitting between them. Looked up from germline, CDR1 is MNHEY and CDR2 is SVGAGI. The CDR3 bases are TGTGCCAGCAGTTACGGTCTAGAGGGCACTGAAGCTTTCTTT. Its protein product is CASSYGLEGTEAFF.

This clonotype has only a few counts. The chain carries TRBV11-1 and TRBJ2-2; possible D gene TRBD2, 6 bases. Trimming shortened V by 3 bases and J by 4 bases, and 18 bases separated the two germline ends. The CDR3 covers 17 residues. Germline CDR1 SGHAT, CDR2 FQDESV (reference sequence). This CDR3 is CASSFLAPRWGTGELFF. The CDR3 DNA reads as TGTGCCAGCAGCTTTCTAGCGCCGCGGTGGGGCACCGGGGAGCTGTTTTTT.

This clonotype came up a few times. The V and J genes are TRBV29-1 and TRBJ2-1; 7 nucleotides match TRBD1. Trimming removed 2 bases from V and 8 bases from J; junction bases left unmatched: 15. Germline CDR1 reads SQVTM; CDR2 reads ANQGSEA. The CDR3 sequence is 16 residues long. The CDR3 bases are TGCAGCGTTGAATCGGATTCGGACAGGAGGAAGGATGAGCAGTTCTTC. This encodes CSVESDSDRRKDEQFF.